The present TCR beta chain was sequenced within a study of blood T cell repertoires in COVID-19. Source study methods: Scientists estimated how many nucleated cells there were by amplifying reference gene primers. Method: immunoSEQ multiplex PCR; TCRdb's copy keeps in-frame clones and lacks some. That table furnishes V, J and clone size, whereas the DNA furnished D and trimming. Here the sample spans a few hundred thousand clones, almost 85% being singletons. This CDR3 has 14 residues. Germline loops: CDR1 SNHLY, CDR2 FYNNEI. Losses at the gene ends were 8 bases for V and 4 bases for J; bases not matched to a gene: 10.

This TCR derives from a man aged 35 to 55 who had recovered from COVID-19. Source material: PBMCs or T cells enriched from blood (not recorded which). The rearrangement joins TRBV2 to TRBJ1-2; 7 bases align to TRBD1. CDR3 nucleotides: TGTGCCAGCGTGTATACAGGGGAGGTCTATGGCTACACCTTC. It codes for CASVYTGEVYGYTF.